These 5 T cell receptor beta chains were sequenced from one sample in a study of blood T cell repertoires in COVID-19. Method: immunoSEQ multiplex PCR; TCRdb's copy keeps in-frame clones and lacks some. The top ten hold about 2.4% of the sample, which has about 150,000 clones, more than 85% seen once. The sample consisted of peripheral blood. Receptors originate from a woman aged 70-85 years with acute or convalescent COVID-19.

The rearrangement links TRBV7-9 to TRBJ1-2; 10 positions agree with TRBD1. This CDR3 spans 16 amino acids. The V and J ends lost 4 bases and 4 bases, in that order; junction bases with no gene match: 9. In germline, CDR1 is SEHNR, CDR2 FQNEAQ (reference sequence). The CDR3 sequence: CASSSPTTGGGYGYTF. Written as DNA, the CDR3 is TGTGCCAGCAGCTCCCCAACGACAGGGGGCGGCTATGGCTACACCTTC.

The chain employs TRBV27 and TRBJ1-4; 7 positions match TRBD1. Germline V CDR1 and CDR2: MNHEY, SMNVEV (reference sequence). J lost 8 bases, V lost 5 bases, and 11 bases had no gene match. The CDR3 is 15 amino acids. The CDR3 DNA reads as TGTGCCAGCAGTCCCAGACAGGGTAGGGACGAAAAACTGTTTTTT. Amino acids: CASSPRQGRDEKLFF.

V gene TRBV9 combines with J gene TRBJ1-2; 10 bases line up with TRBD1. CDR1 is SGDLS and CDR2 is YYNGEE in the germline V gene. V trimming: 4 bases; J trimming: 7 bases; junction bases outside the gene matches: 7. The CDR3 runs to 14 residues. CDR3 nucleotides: TGTGCCAGCAGCTCCGACCGGGACAGGGGTGGCTACACCTTC. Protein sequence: CASSSDRDRGGYTF.

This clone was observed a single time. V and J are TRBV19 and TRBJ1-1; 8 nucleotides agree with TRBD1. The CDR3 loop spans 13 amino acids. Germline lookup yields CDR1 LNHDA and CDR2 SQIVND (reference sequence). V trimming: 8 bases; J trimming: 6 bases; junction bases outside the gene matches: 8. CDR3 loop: CASRGQVFSEAFF. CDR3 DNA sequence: TGTGCCAGTCGGGGACAGGTTTTCTCTGAAGCTTTCTTT. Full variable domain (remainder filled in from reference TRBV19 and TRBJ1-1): DGGITQSPKYLFRKEGQNVTLSCEQNLNHDAMYWYRQDPGQGLRLIYYSQIVNDFQKGDIAEGYSVSREKKESFPLTVTSAQKNPTAFYLCASRGQVFSEAFFGQGTRLTVV.

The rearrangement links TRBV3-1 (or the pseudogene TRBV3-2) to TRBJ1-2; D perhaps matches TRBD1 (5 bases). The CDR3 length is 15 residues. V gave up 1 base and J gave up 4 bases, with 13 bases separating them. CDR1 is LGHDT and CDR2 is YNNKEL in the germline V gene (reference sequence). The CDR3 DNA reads TGTGCCAGCAGCCAAGGTGGGCAGGGTAGCTATGGCTACACCTTC. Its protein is CASSQGGQGSYGYTF.